This T cell receptor (beta chain) came from a study of T cell responses to AZD1222 COVID-19 vaccine. A word on this clone: Its antigen is as yet unknown.

Study results and limitations: Dominant CD4 TCR responses targeted spike regions 160-218 and 743-854.

TCRdb's table, derived via immunoSEQ multiplex PCR, lists solely in-frame clones and lacks some. The sample carries more than 110,000 clones, over 85% recorded once. The CDR3 runs 16 residues. V lost 3 bases, J lost 7 bases, and 12 bases stayed unmatched. CDR1 is KGHSH and CDR2 is LQKENI in the germline V gene. The sample here was peripheral blood, taken on day 0 of AZD1222 vaccination. This sequence was found in an adult in good health. The rearrangement links TRBV18 to TRBJ1-1, with 9 bases that match TRBD1. The CDR3 is CASSPTRGQGGVEAFF. CDR3 sequence (DNA): TGTGCCAGCTCACCTACTCGGGGACAGGGAGGTGTTGAAGCTTTCTTT.